This section outlines one T cell receptor beta chain sequence together with its context. Its antigen is currently unknown. Method: immunoSEQ multiplex PCR; TCRdb's copy keeps in-frame clones and lacks some. This table holds fewer than 110,000 clones, 75% to 95% found once. The data belong to a study of T cell responses to AZD1222 COVID-19 vaccine. Broader study findings: Per reports, nearly half of all spike-specific TCRs target regions that are unmutated in variants. Just 5 or 6 AZD1222 recipients tested seropositive at baseline.

Germline CDR1 and CDR2: MGHRA and YSYEKL. The CDR3 length is 15 residues. The V end lost 4 bases, the J end lost 3 bases, and 16 bases lay between the germline ends. The rearrangement uses TRBV4-1 and TRBJ2-7, with D possibly being TRBD2 (6 bases). The TCR comes from an adult who received the AZD1222 COVID-19 vaccine. The source was peripheral blood, collected 28 days after the second AZD1222 dose. Here the CDR3 reads CASSRDFGLGYEQYF. CDR3 coding DNA: TGCGCCAGCAGCCGGGACTTCGGTCTTGGCTACGAGCAGTACTTC.